The clone carrying this T cell receptor (beta chain) has more than one count but fewer than ten. The antigen is undetermined. The data were obtained in a study of cytomegalovirus exposure and HLA in healthy donors. Study-wide points: In presence/absence analyses, roughly uniform sequencing depth across donors was assumed. The classifier reportedly diagnosed cytomegalovirus status with high sensitivity and specificity.

CDR3 size: 15 residues. The germline V gene has CDR1 SGDLS and CDR2 YYNGEE. The J segment lost 6 bases and the V segment lost 0 bases, leaving 4 bases of the junction unmatched. A multiplex PCR was run with 60 Vbeta primers and 13 Jbeta primers. Method: immunoSEQ multiplex PCR; TCRdb's copy keeps in-frame clones and lacks some. Here the sample spans approximately 170,000 clones, roughly 80% being singletons. The gene calls are TRBV9 and TRBJ2-7, with 12 bases lining up with TRBD2. The sequenced sample consisted of PBMCs. The sequence came from a human donor in good health. The CDR3 spells CASSVDTSGGREQYF. The CDR3 DNA is TGTGCCAGCAGCGTAGACACTAGCGGGGGGCGCGAGCAGTACTTC.